A selection of T cell receptor beta chains follows, all from one sample in a study of control samples from healthy donors and cancer patients. Profiled with immunoSEQ multiplex PCR; TCRdb holds only in-frame clones, not every one. The table records around 53,000 clones, around 87% of them present only once. Sequencing input: PBMCs. Source of these receptors: a man in his sixties with head and neck cancer. The CDR3 runs from the conserved cysteine through the conserved F or W. D genes are given only for firm matches. Expanded clones are given a class, and other clones once, few, many or no size at all.

v_gene	abundance	d_gene	j_gene	CDR3aa	CDR3nt
TRBV28	-	TRBD1	TRBJ1-2	CASSLTRQGGDYGYTF	TGTGCCAGCAGTTTGACCAGACAGGGCGGGGACTATGGCTACACCTTC
TRBV15	-	TRBD1	TRBJ1-1	CATSRYRGEAFF	TGTGCCACCAGCAGATACAGGGGTGAAGCTTTCTTT
TRBV7-9	-	TRBD1	TRBJ1-3	CASSPPTGEGGNTIYF	TGTGCCAGCAGCCCCCCGACAGGGGAAGGTGGAAACACCATATATTTT
TRBV6-2/TRBV6-3	-	-	TRBJ2-7	CASSPGGAAPYEQYF	TGTGCCAGCAGCCCCGGGGGAGCGGCCCCCTACGAGCAGTACTTC
TRBV19	-	-	TRBJ2-7	CASRRGRGFEQYF	TGTGCCAGTCGACGGGGTCGGGGCTTCGAGCAGTACTTC
TRBV30	-	-	TRBJ1-1	CAIGRGAEAFF	TGTGCAATAGGGCGGGGCGCTGAAGCTTTCTTT
TRBV6-2/TRBV6-3	medium-sized	TRBD2	TRBJ2-5	CASSYRKLASKETQYF	TGTGCCAGCAGTTACAGGAAACTAGCGTCTAAAGAGACCCAGTACTTC
TRBV7-2	-	-	TRBJ1-3	CASSSGQAGNTIYF	TGTGCCAGCAGCTCAGGACAAGCTGGAAACACCATATATTTT
TRBV5-6	-	-	TRBJ2-2	CASREQLTEELFF	TGTGCCAGCAGGGAACAACTCACCGAGGAGCTGTTTTTT
TRBV5-6	-	-	TRBJ2-3	CASSYDQFASTDTQYF	TGTGCCAGCAGCTACGACCAGTTCGCTAGCACAGATACGCAGTATTTT
TRBV5-1	-	TRBD1	TRBJ1-2	CASSLIRQGRSSYGYTF	TGCGCCAGCAGCTTAATTAGACAGGGGCGGTCAAGCTATGGCTACACCTTC
TRBV27	-	-	TRBJ2-3	CASSPSTIGNTQYF	TGTGCCAGCAGCCCTAGCACAATTGGGAATACGCAGTATTTT
TRBV7-2	-	TRBD2	TRBJ2-3	CASSRLAGAQYTDTQYF	TGTGCCAGCTCCAGACTAGCGGGGGCCCAATATACAGATACGCAGTATTTT
TRBV27	-	TRBD2	TRBJ2-7	CASSRGDSGGAFGEQYF	TGTGCCAGCAGCCGAGGGGATAGCGGGGGGGCCTTCGGGGAGCAGTACTTC
TRBV24-1	-	TRBD1	TRBJ2-5	CATSGTGETQYF	TGTGCCACCAGTGGGACAGGAGAGACCCAGTACTTC